The TCR beta chain described here comes from a study of T-cell reconstitution after alpha-beta-depleted transplantation in children (dated by TCRdb to 2016 to 2017). Regarding the research as a whole: Using TCR repertoire profiling, the study followed T-cell immune reconstitution in a quantitative way in children after TCRalphabeta/CD19-depleted allogeneic hematopoietic cell transplantation.

Library generation was performed with PCR. Sequencing took place on an Illumina HiSeq 2500. TCR libraries were prepared with molecular barcoding, using unique molecular identifiers to normalize TCRbeta repertoire quantification. TCRdb handled the public reads itself, with Q25 trimming in fastp and clone calling in MiXCR, and kept productive beta chains. Each entry is one CDR3 protein sequence, shown with its most common DNA and genes. The sample table contains 250,000 to 350,000 distinct CDR3 sequences; only one count was recorded for over 8% of them. Of the sample, 10% is held by the ten largest clones. V loses 3 bases of germline sequence and J loses 13 bases, and the interval between the two ends is 14 bases. The germline V gene sets CDR1 to SGHDT and CDR2 to YYEEEE. Spanning cysteine to phenylalanine, the CDR3 consists of 12 amino acids. The retained sequence is limited to the CDR3, 36 bases, with the frame set at the first base.

This clonotype was counted between two and nine times. The target of this receptor is not known. No much larger clone exists at a distance of one base, and base qualities are not known. The source material was PBMCs from the stem cell graft donor, sampled from the stem cell graft. The receptor comes from a human donor who donated a stem cell graft to a child with SCID. The chain is made from TRBV5-6 and TRBJ2-4; the D gene is unclear. The DNA is TGTGCCAGCAGCTCCTTAGGCAATGGGCAGTACTTC. It codes for CASSSLGNGQYF. The reference TRBV5-6 and TRBJ2-4 proteins fill in what lies around the CDR3, so the full variable domain reads DAGVTQSPTHLIKTRGQQVTLRCSPKSGHDTVSWYQQALGQGPQFIFQYYEEEERQRGNFPDRFSGHQFPNYSSELNVNALLLGDSALYLCASSSLGNGQYFGAGTRLSVL.